A selection of T cell receptor beta chains follows, all from one sample in a study of CD8 T cells in Susac syndrome. Each CDR3 protein gets one entry after TCRdb re-called the immunoSEQ multiplex PCR reads with MiXCR. The sample has approximately 150,000 distinct CDR3 sequences; 90% to 95% are singletons. Sequenced input: CD4+ T cells from PBMCs. Receptors were obtained from a human donor in good health. CDR3s include the opening cysteine and the closing phenylalanine or tryptophan. D genes are given only for firm matches. Rows may omit the clone size; those that give it use once, few, many or a size class.

d_gene: -; abundance: once; v_gene: TRBV6-2/TRBV6-3; j_gene: TRBJ2-1; CDR3nt: TGTGCCAGCCACGACCCTCCTTACAATGAGCAGTTCTTC; CDR3aa: CASHDPPYNEQFF
d_gene: -; abundance: -; v_gene: TRBV11-2; j_gene: TRBJ2-7; CDR3nt: TGTGCCAGCAGCTTAGACTTCGGCAGGGGCTACGAGCAGTACTTC; CDR3aa: CASSLDFGRGYEQYF
d_gene: -; abundance: -; v_gene: TRBV27; j_gene: TRBJ2-7; CDR3nt: TGTGCCAGCGCCCCCCTAGCGTCGAACTACGAGCAGTACTTC; CDR3aa: CASAPLASNYEQYF
d_gene: -; abundance: -; v_gene: TRBV20-1; j_gene: TRBJ1-6; CDR3nt: TGCAGTGCTAGAGATCCACGGGGGTCCTATAATTCACCCCTCCACTTT; CDR3aa: CSARDPRGSYNSPLHF
d_gene: -; abundance: once; v_gene: TRBV20-1; j_gene: TRBJ2-6; CDR3nt: TGCAGTGTAAATTCCGGGGCCAACGTCCTGACTTTC; CDR3aa: CSVNSGANVLTF
d_gene: -; abundance: -; v_gene: TRBV7-2; j_gene: TRBJ1-6; CDR3nt: TGTGCCAGCAGCTTACAGGTTCCCCGCCAATCACCCCTCCACTTT; CDR3aa: CASSLQVPRQSPLHF
d_gene: TRBD1; abundance: -; v_gene: TRBV2; j_gene: TRBJ2-2; CDR3nt: TGTGCCAGCAGGACCGGGACAGGAGGTCCGGGCGGGGAGCTGTTTTTT; CDR3aa: CASRTGTGGPGGELFF
d_gene: -; abundance: -; v_gene: TRBV12-3/TRBV12-4; j_gene: TRBJ1-5; CDR3nt: TGTGCCAGCACCCCCTCGGGGGAAGGTCAGCCCCAGCATTTT; CDR3aa: CASTPSGEGQPQHF
d_gene: -; abundance: -; v_gene: TRBV2; j_gene: TRBJ2-2; CDR3nt: TGTGCCAGCGCCCGGGAAATCAACACCGGGGAGCTGTTTTTT; CDR3aa: CASAREINTGELFF
d_gene: -; abundance: few; v_gene: TRBV11-2; j_gene: TRBJ2-6; CDR3nt: TGTGCCAGCAGCCCGGAGGCGTGGGCCAACGTCCTGACTTTC; CDR3aa: CASSPEAWANVLTF
d_gene: TRBD1; abundance: -; v_gene: TRBV20-1; j_gene: TRBJ1-3; CDR3nt: TGCAGTGCTTCACAGGGGGCAGGAGGAAACACCATATATTTT; CDR3aa: CSASQGAGGNTIYF
d_gene: TRBD1; abundance: -; v_gene: TRBV2; j_gene: TRBJ2-5; CDR3nt: TGTGCCAGCAGTGGGACAGGGGGCTGGCAGACCCAGTACTTC; CDR3aa: CASSGTGGWQTQYF
d_gene: -; abundance: -; v_gene: TRBV29-1; j_gene: TRBJ1-3; CDR3nt: TGCAGCGTTGAAGATAGGAAGACTTCTGGAAACACCATATATTTT; CDR3aa: CSVEDRKTSGNTIYF
d_gene: TRBD2; abundance: -; v_gene: TRBV29-1; j_gene: TRBJ2-7; CDR3nt: TGCAGCGTTGAAACTAGCGGGGACCACGAGCAGTACTTC; CDR3aa: CSVETSGDHEQYF
d_gene: TRBD2; abundance: -; v_gene: TRBV7-8; j_gene: TRBJ2-5; CDR3nt: TGTGCCAGCACTCGGGGGGGAATAGCGGGGCAAGAGACCCAGTACTTC; CDR3aa: CASTRGGIAGQETQYF
d_gene: -; abundance: -; v_gene: TRBV28; j_gene: TRBJ2-5; CDR3nt: TGTGCCAGCCAAGTTTCCCCAGGACAACTAAACCAAGAGACCCAGTACTTC; CDR3aa: CASQVSPGQLNQETQYF
d_gene: -; abundance: -; v_gene: TRBV6-1; j_gene: TRBJ2-6; CDR3nt: TGTGCCAGCAGCCTCAGGACTCCCGGGGCCAACGTCCTGACTTTC; CDR3aa: CASSLRTPGANVLTF
d_gene: -; abundance: -; v_gene: TRBV6-5; j_gene: TRBJ2-5; CDR3nt: TGTGCCAGCAGTTCCCAAGGGGGGGTGAGGACCCAGTACTTC; CDR3aa: CASSSQGGVRTQYF
d_gene: -; abundance: -; v_gene: TRBV7-7; j_gene: TRBJ2-2; CDR3nt: TGTGCTAGCAGCTTAGGGCAGGCCCTGAACACCGGGGAGCTGTTTTTT; CDR3aa: CASSLGQALNTGELFF
d_gene: -; abundance: once; v_gene: TRBV29-1; j_gene: TRBJ2-2; CDR3nt: TGCAGCGTTGAGACCCTGGACAGAACGAACACCGGGGAGCTGTTTTTT; CDR3aa: CSVETLDRTNTGELFF
d_gene: TRBD1; abundance: -; v_gene: TRBV27; j_gene: TRBJ1-2; CDR3nt: TGTGCCAGCGAGATGGGACAGACAAGGAACTATGGCTACACCTTC; CDR3aa: CASEMGQTRNYGYTF
d_gene: -; abundance: -; v_gene: TRBV6-2/TRBV6-3; j_gene: TRBJ1-1; CDR3nt: TGTGCCAGCAGCACTGATGCGCCTGAAGCTTTCTTT; CDR3aa: CASSTDAPEAFF
d_gene: TRBD1; abundance: -; v_gene: TRBV10-3; j_gene: TRBJ1-2; CDR3nt: TGTGCCATCAGACCAAACCCCGCAGGGGGCGCAGCTGGCTACACCTTC; CDR3aa: CAIRPNPAGGAAGYTF
d_gene: -; abundance: -; v_gene: TRBV4-2; j_gene: TRBJ1-1; CDR3nt: TGTGCCAGCAGCCATGCTGGGGGCCGTGGTGAAGCTTTCTTT; CDR3aa: CASSHAGGRGEAFF
d_gene: TRBD2; abundance: -; v_gene: TRBV18; j_gene: TRBJ2-7; CDR3nt: TGTGCCAGCTCACTGTCGACTAGCGGGAGCTCCTACGAGCAGTACTTC; CDR3aa: CASSLSTSGSSYEQYF
d_gene: TRBD2; abundance: -; v_gene: TRBV23-1; j_gene: TRBJ2-1; CDR3nt: TGCGCCAGCAGTCAATCACGGTCTAGCGGTTACTACAATGAGCAGTTCTTC; CDR3aa: CASSQSRSSGYYNEQFF
d_gene: TRBD2; abundance: -; v_gene: TRBV30; j_gene: TRBJ2-1; CDR3nt: TGTGCCTGGAGTCCCAGACTAGCGCAGCGATACAATGAGCAGTTCTTC; CDR3aa: CAWSPRLAQRYNEQFF
d_gene: -; abundance: -; v_gene: TRBV29-1; j_gene: TRBJ2-6; CDR3nt: TGCAGCGCTCGGGGGGCAGGGAACGTCTCTGGGGCCAACGTCCTGACTTTC; CDR3aa: CSARGAGNVSGANVLTF
d_gene: -; abundance: -; v_gene: TRBV11-3; j_gene: TRBJ2-3; CDR3nt: TGTGCCAGCAGCTCCCAACAGGGGGGGAGCACAGATACGCAGTATTTT; CDR3aa: CASSSQQGGSTDTQYF
d_gene: -; abundance: -; v_gene: TRBV16; j_gene: TRBJ1-6; CDR3nt: TGTGCCAGCAGCCCGGGGGGGGCGAGCTCCTATAATTCACCCCTCCACTTT; CDR3aa: CASSPGGASSYNSPLHF
d_gene: TRBD1; abundance: once; v_gene: TRBV19; j_gene: TRBJ1-1; CDR3nt: TGTGCCAGTACCCAGAAGGGGGCTGGAGCTTTCTTT; CDR3aa: CASTQKGAGAFF
d_gene: TRBD2; abundance: -; v_gene: TRBV20-1; j_gene: TRBJ2-7; CDR3nt: TGCAGTGCTAGAGTGGATAGCGGGAGCTACGAGCAGTACTTC; CDR3aa: CSARVDSGSYEQYF
d_gene: TRBD2; abundance: -; v_gene: TRBV6-5; j_gene: TRBJ2-7; CDR3nt: TGTGCCAGCAGTTACTCTGGCGGGAGTAGGTACGAGCAGTACTTC; CDR3aa: CASSYSGGSRYEQYF
d_gene: TRBD2; abundance: -; v_gene: TRBV28; j_gene: TRBJ2-4; CDR3nt: TGTGCCAGCAGCAGTAGCGGGAGTGCCAAAAACATTCAGTACTTC; CDR3aa: CASSSSGSAKNIQYF
d_gene: TRBD1; abundance: once; v_gene: TRBV6-2/TRBV6-3; j_gene: TRBJ2-7; CDR3nt: TGTGCCAGCAGTCGCCCGACCACCGGGACAGCTCACTACTACGAGCAGTACTTC; CDR3aa: CASSRPTTGTAHYYEQYF
d_gene: -; abundance: -; v_gene: TRBV30; j_gene: TRBJ1-4; CDR3nt: TGTGCCTGGAGCGGTAGATCAACTAATGAAAAACTGTTTTTT; CDR3aa: CAWSGRSTNEKLFF
d_gene: TRBD2; abundance: -; v_gene: TRBV6-1; j_gene: TRBJ2-1; CDR3nt: TGTGCCAGCAGTGAAGGGTTGGGGGGGGGTAACAATGAGCAGTTCTTC; CDR3aa: CASSEGLGGGNNEQFF
d_gene: -; abundance: once; v_gene: TRBV7-9; j_gene: TRBJ2-5; CDR3nt: TGTGCCAGCAGCCCCAGGACACTCTTTCAAGAGACCCAGTACTTC; CDR3aa: CASSPRTLFQETQYF
d_gene: -; abundance: few; v_gene: TRBV6-2/TRBV6-3; j_gene: TRBJ2-2; CDR3nt: TGTGCCAGCACCTTTACCCTGTACTCTACGGAGCTGTTTTTT; CDR3aa: CASTFTLYSTELFF
d_gene: TRBD1; abundance: -; v_gene: TRBV5-4; j_gene: TRBJ1-2; CDR3nt: TGTGCCAGCAGCTTGGTTACAGGGGAGCACTATGGCTACACCTTC; CDR3aa: CASSLVTGEHYGYTF
d_gene: -; abundance: -; v_gene: TRBV20-1; j_gene: TRBJ1-3; CDR3nt: TGCAGTGCTGGAGGTGGAGGGGCAAGCGGAAACACCATATATTTT; CDR3aa: CSAGGGGASGNTIYF
d_gene: -; abundance: -; v_gene: TRBV18; j_gene: TRBJ1-5; CDR3nt: TGTGCCAGCTCACCAGGGTCGGGGCTGGGACAGCCCCAGCATTTT; CDR3aa: CASSPGSGLGQPQHF
d_gene: TRBD1; abundance: -; v_gene: TRBV9; j_gene: TRBJ2-2; CDR3nt: TGTGCCAGCAGCGTAGCCCAGGGGGCAGTCACCGGGGAGCTGTTTTTT; CDR3aa: CASSVAQGAVTGELFF
d_gene: TRBD1; abundance: -; v_gene: TRBV24-1; j_gene: TRBJ2-3; CDR3nt: TGTGCCACCAGTGACCGGGACAGGGGAACAGATACGCAGTATTTT; CDR3aa: CATSDRDRGTDTQYF
d_gene: TRBD2; abundance: -; v_gene: TRBV6-1; j_gene: TRBJ2-1; CDR3nt: TGTGCCAGCAGTGAAAGGGGCGGGGGCTACAATGAGCAGTTCTTC; CDR3aa: CASSERGGGYNEQFF
d_gene: -; abundance: -; v_gene: TRBV9; j_gene: TRBJ2-1; CDR3nt: TGTGCCAGCAGCTCCGAGCCAGAACCAACCTACAATGAGCAGTTCTTC; CDR3aa: CASSSEPEPTYNEQFF
d_gene: -; abundance: -; v_gene: TRBV3-1; j_gene: TRBJ1-1; CDR3nt: TGTGCCAGCAGCTCGGTCTACTTGAATGAGGAAGCTTTCTTT; CDR3aa: CASSSVYLNEEAFF
d_gene: -; abundance: -; v_gene: TRBV5-5; j_gene: TRBJ1-5; CDR3nt: TGTGCCAGCAGCTTGGAAGGGGTGGGCAATCAGCCCCAGCATTTT; CDR3aa: CASSLEGVGNQPQHF